This TCR beta chain was identified in a study of T cells and Merkel cell carcinoma outcomes (dated by TCRdb to the early 2020s). Study-wide context: The study looked at whether the tumor T-cell repertoire and T-cell density could predict clinical outcome in patients with Merkel cell carcinoma. Beyond this particular receptor, the publication reports: Clinical outcomes in Merkel cell carcinoma patients were reported to be predicted by T-cell repertoire features combined with T-cell density.

The samples were taken from patients with Merkel cell carcinoma. On this clone: Its binding antigen is unknown. Base qualities were left out, and no much larger clone turns up one base away.

Relative to germline, V is missing 1 base and J is missing 10 bases, with 16 bases of the junction outside any gene match. Per the germline V gene, SGHVS is the CDR1 and FNYEAQ is the CDR2. Measured from the cysteine to the phenylalanine, the CDR3 is 18 residues long. Only the CDR3 DNA is retained, 54 bases long and in frame from the first base. Libraries were built with the immunoSEQ multiplex PCR assay. As stored in TCRdb, this immuneACCESS dataset retains in-frame rearrangements with V and J assigned. A fraction of the clones does not appear; measured against another copy, unresolved V genes explain less than half of the discrepancy, and the remainder lacks a known reason. A total of thousands of clones appear in this sample, less than 95% of them only once. Of the sample, around 2.7% falls within the top ten clones.

The chain uses TRBV7-6 and TRBJ1-6; 7 middle bases align to TRBD1. The sequence came from a human donor with Merkel cell carcinoma. The sequencing sample was made of tumor tissue from Merkel cell carcinoma. The nucleotides are TGTGCCAGCAGCTTAGGGCAGGGAAGACAGGGATTCCCCTCACCCCTCCACTTT. Its product reads: CASSLGQGRQGFPSPLHF.